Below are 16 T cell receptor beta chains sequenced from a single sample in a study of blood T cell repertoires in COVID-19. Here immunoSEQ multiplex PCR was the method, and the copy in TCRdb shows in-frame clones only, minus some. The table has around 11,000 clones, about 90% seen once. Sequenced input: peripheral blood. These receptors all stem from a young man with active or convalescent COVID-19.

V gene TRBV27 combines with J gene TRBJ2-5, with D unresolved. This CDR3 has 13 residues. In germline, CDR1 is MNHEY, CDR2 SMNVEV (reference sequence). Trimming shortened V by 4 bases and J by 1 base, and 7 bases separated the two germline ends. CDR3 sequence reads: CASSSRLQETQYF. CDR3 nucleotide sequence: TGTGCCAGCAGTTCTAGGCTCCAAGAGACCCAGTACTTC.

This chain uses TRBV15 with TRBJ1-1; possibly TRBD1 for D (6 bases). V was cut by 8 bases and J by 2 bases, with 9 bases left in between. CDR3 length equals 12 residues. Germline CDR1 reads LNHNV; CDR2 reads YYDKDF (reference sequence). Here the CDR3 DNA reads TGTGCCACCGGACAGTCAAACACTGAAGCTTTCTTT. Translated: CATGQSNTEAFF.

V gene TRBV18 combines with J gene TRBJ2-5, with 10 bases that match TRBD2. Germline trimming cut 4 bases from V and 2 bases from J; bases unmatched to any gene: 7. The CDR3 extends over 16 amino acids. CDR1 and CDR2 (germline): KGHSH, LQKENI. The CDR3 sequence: CASSLIEAGGQETQYF. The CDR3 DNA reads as TGTGCCAGCTCACTGATTGAAGCGGGGGGGCAAGAGACCCAGTACTTC.

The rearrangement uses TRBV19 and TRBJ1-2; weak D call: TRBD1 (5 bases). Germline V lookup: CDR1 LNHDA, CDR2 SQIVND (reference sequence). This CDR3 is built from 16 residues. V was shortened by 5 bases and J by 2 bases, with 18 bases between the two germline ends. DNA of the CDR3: TGTGCCAGTAGTGTAATCGGGGGGACCGCAAACTATGGCTACACCTTC. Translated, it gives CASSVIGGTANYGYTF.

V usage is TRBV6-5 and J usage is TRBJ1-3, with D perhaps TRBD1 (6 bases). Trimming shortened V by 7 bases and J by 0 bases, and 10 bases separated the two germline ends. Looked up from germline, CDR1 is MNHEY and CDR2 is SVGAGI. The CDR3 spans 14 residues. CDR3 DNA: TGTGCCAGCACGAGGGGGTCCTCTGGAAACACCATATATTTT. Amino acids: CASTRGSSGNTIYF.

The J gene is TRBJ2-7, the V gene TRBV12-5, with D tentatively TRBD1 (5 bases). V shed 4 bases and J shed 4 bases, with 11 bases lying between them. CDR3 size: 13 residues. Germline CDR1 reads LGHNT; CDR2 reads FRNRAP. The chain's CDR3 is CASGWGQEYEQYF. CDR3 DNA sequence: TGTGCTAGTGGTTGGGGCCAGGAGTACGAGCAGTACTTC. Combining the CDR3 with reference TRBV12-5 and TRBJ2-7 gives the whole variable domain DARVTQTPRHKVTEMGQEVTMRCQPILGHNTVFWYRQTMMQGLELLAYFRNRAPLDDSGMPKDRFSAEMPDATLATLKIQPSEPRDSAVYFCASGWGQEYEQYFGPGTRLTVT.

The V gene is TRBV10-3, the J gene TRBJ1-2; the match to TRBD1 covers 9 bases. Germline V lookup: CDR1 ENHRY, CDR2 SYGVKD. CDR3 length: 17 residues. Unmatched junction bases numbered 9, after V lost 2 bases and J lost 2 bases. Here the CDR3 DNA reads TGTGCCATCAGTGAGACAGGGGGCGCCCGAATAAACTATGGCTACACCTTC. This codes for CAISETGGARINYGYTF.

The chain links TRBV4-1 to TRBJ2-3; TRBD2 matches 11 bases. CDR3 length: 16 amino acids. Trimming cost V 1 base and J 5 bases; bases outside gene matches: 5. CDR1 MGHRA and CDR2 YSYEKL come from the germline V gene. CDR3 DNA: TGCGCCAGCAGCCAAGGGATAGCGGGGGGGGGAGATACGCAGTATTTT. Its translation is CASSQGIAGGGDTQYF.

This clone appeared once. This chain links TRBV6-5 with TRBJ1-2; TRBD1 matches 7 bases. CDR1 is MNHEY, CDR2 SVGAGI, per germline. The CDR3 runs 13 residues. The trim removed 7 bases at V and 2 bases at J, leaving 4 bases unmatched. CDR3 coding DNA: TGTGCCAGCATCCCGGGACAGAACTATGGCTACACCTTC. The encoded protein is CASIPGQNYGYTF.

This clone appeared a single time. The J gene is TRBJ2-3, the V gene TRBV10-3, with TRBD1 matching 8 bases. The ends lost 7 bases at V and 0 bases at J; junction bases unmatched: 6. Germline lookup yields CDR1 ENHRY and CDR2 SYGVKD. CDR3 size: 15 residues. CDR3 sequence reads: CAITDRGPSTDTQYF. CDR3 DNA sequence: TGTGCCATCACCGACAGGGGACCTAGCACAGATACGCAGTATTTT.

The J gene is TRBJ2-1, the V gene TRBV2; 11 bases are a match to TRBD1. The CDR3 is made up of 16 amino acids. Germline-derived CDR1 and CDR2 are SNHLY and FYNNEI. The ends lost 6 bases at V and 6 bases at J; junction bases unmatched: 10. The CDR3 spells CASSVHPGTGGNEQFF. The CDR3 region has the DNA TGTGCCAGCAGCGTACATCCCGGGACAGGGGGCAATGAGCAGTTCTTC.

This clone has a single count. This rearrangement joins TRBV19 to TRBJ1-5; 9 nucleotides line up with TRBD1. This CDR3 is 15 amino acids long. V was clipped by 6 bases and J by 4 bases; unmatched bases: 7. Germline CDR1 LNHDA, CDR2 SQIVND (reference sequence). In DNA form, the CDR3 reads TGTGCCAGTAGGACCGGACAGGGGAGGAATCAGCCCCAGCATTTT. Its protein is CASRTGQGRNQPQHF.

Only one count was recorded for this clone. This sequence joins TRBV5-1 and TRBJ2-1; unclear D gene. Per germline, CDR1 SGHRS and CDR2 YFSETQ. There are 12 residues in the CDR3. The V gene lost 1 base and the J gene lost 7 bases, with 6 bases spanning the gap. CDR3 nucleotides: TGCGCCAGCAGCTTGTATAGTAATGAGCAGTTCTTC. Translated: CASSLYSNEQFF.

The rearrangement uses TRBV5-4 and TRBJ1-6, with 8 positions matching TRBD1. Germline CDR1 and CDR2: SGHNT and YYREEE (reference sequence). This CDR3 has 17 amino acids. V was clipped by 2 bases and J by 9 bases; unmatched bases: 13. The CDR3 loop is CASSFQGALENFSPLHF. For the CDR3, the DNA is TGTGCCAGCAGCTTTCAGGGGGCTTTAGAAAATTTTTCACCCCTCCACTTT. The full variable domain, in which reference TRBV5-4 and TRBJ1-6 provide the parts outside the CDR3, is ETGVTQSPTHLIKTRGQQVTLRCSSQSGHNTVSWYQQALGQGPQFIFQYYREEENGRGNFPPRFSGLQFPNYSSELNVNALELDDSALYLCASSFQGALENFSPLHFGNGTRLTVT.

The DNA of the CDR3 is TGTGCCAGCAGCTCGGAGAGCTCCTACAATGAGCAGTTCTTC. Residues: CASSSESSYNEQFF. V usage is TRBV7-9 and J usage is TRBJ2-1; no definite D call. The CDR3 sequence is 14 residues long. V gave up 4 bases and J gave up 0 bases, with 7 bases separating them. Germline V gene sequence: CDR1 SEHNR, CDR2 FQNEAQ (reference sequence).

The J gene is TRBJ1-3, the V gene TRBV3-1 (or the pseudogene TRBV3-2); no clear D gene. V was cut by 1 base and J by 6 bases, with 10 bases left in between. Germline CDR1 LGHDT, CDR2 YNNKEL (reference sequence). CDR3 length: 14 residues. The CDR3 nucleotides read TGTGCCAGCAGCCAAGGATTAACAGCAAACACCATATATTTT. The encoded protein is CASSQGLTANTIYF.